These 32 T cell receptor beta chains came from one sample sequenced in a study of vaccination and CD4 T cells after COVID-19. These receptors lack a known antigen. The assay that was used to sequence DNA from cultured CD4+ T cells was the Oncomine TCR Beta short-read assay. TCRdb called the PCR reads again in MiXCR, with one record for every CDR3 protein. In the table there are around 8,600 distinct CDR3 sequences, more than 55% of which are singletons. The treatment denotes: approximately nine-day PBMC culture with coronavirus spike peptide pools or control peptides (ViraFEST assay). The source material was CD4+ T cells from blood, cultured in vitro. The receptors come from a human donor who had recovered from COVID-19.

The chain couples TRBV7-2 to TRBJ2-7; 10 nucleotides agree with TRBD2. The germline V gene has CDR1 SGHTA and CDR2 FQGNSA. The length of the CDR3 is 15 residues. V was pared by 5 bases and J by 5 bases, with 9 bases of the junction left unmatched. This CDR3 reads CASSNQRGGRDEQYF. CDR3 in DNA: TGTGCCAGCAGCAACCAGCGGGGGGGCCGCGACGAGCAGTACTTC.

This clonotype was counted between two and nine times. The CDR3 sequence: CASRPGQDLSYTF. In DNA form, the CDR3 reads TGTGCCAGCAGACCGGGACAGGACTTGAGCTACACCTTC. The chain employs TRBV6-1 and TRBJ1-2; 8 nucleotides line up with TRBD1. Germline CDR1 reads MNHNS; CDR2 reads SASEGT. The CDR3 is made up of 13 amino acids. The junction had 9 bases not matched to a gene; V was cut back by 6 bases and J by 9 bases.

The CDR3 is CACSPGSTGELFF. As DNA, the CDR3 is TGTGCCTGTTCCCCCGGCAGCACCGGGGAGCTGTTTTTT. The chain recombines TRBV6-1 with TRBJ2-2; D is unresolved. The CDR3 has 13 amino acids. Germline V gives CDR1 MNHNS, CDR2 SASEGT. V was clipped by 11 bases and J by 4 bases, with 14 bases between them.

This clonotype has more than one count but fewer than ten. V gene TRBV20-1 combines with J gene TRBJ2-3; 9 bases are shared with TRBD2. V lost 5 bases and J lost 6; bases outside the gene matches: 12. Germline lookup yields CDR1 DFQATT and CDR2 SNEGSKA (reference sequence). The CDR3 loop spans 15 amino acids. The CDR3 coding sequence is TGCAGTGCTGACCTGGCGGGAGGGCCGCCGGATACGCAGTATTTT. This translates into CSADLAGGPPDTQYF.

This clonotype was recorded a few times. The V and J genes are TRBV6-5 and TRBJ2-1; D is ambiguous. The CDR3 covers 12 residues. Trimming removed 1 base from V and 10 bases from J, with 8 bases in between. Per the germline V gene, CDR1 is MNHEY and CDR2 is SVGAGI. CDR3 DNA sequence: TGTGCCAGCAGTTACTTGAGGCAGGAGCAGTTCTTC. As protein: CASSYLRQEQFF.

The chain joins TRBV6-5 to TRBJ1-6, with unresolved D. Trimming left V 0 bases short and J 10 bases short, with 10 bases between. Germline V gene sequence: CDR1 MNHEY, CDR2 SVGAGI. This CDR3 contains 14 residues. DNA for the CDR3: TGTGCCAGCAGTTACTCGACGAAGGAATCACCCCTCCACTTT. It yields the protein CASSYSTKESPLHF.

This clonotype was seen only once. The chain joins TRBV30 to TRBJ2-2, with D perhaps matching TRBD1 or TRBD2 (5 bases each). The CDR3 sequence is 19 residues long. V lost 0 bases and J lost 4, with 24 bases in between. The V gene's germline CDR1 is GTSNPN and CDR2 SVGIG (reference sequence). As DNA, the CDR3 is TGTGCCTGGAGTGTAACAGCAGGTCTGGCGGGCAGGGTCACCGGGGAGCTGTTTTTT. Encoded protein: CAWSVTAGLAGRVTGELFF.

A single count supports this clonotype. The chain uses TRBV2 and TRBJ2-1, with 11 bases aligning to TRBD2. V lost 6 bases, J lost 4 bases, and 8 bases stayed unmatched. This CDR3 has 16 residues. Germline V CDR1 and CDR2: SNHLY, FYNNEI. This chain's CDR3 is CASRLGLAGGYNEQFF. CDR3 DNA: TGTGCCAGCAGGCTCGGGCTAGCGGGGGGTTACAATGAGCAGTTCTTC. The complete variable domain, with remaining parts taken from reference TRBV2 and TRBJ2-1, reads EPEVTQTPSHQVTQMGQEVILRCVPISNHLYFYWYRQILGQKVEFLVSFYNNEISEKSEIFDDQFSVERPDGSNFTLKIRSTKLEDSAMYFCASRLGLAGGYNEQFFGPGTRLTVL.

The chain combines TRBV20-1 with TRBJ1-1; 8 nucleotides line up with TRBD1. CDR3 size: 14 residues. The junction had 5 bases not matched to a gene; V was cut back by 1 base and J by 4 bases. Germline CDR1 is DFQATT and CDR2 is SNEGSKA (reference sequence). CDR3 sequence (DNA): TGCAGTGCTAGAGTGACAGGGGAGGTCACTGAAGCTTTCTTT. Amino acids: CSARVTGEVTEAFF.

V usage is TRBV6-1 and J usage is TRBJ2-1, with D possibly matching TRBD2 (7 bases). Germline CDR1 MNHNS, CDR2 SASEGT. The CDR3 sequence is 15 residues long. V was shortened by 7 bases and J by 4 bases, with 17 bases between the two germline ends. The CDR3 DNA follows: TGTGCCAGCAACCTAATGGGGGGGCTATACAATGAGCAGTTCTTC. Amino acid sequence: CASNLMGGLYNEQFF.

The CDR3 DNA follows: TGTGCCAGTAGCCGCGCCGTGTACAGGGAAAACAATCAGCCCCAGCATTTT. It is translated as CASSRAVYRENNQPQHF. This chain joins TRBV19 and TRBJ1-5, with a possible D match to TRBD1 (6 bases). CDR3 length equals 17 residues. Trimming cost V 6 bases and J 3 bases, with 21 bases left between them. Germline V lookup: CDR1 LNHDA, CDR2 SQIVND (reference sequence).

The chain joins TRBV6-1 to TRBJ1-2; D is unclear. The CDR3 consists of 16 residues. From germline, CDR1 is MNHNS and CDR2 SASEGT. Trimming pared 5 bases from V and 1 base from J, leaving 17 bases between. DNA of the CDR3: TGTGCCAGCAGTCCTAGTCCGGCGGCAGATAACTATGGCTACACCTTC. Its translation: CASSPSPAADNYGYTF.

This clonotype was detected only once. One end of the junction is discordant with germline, which a read error may explain. This sequence joins TRBV6-4 and TRBJ2-3; D uncertain. The V gene's germline CDR1 is MRHNA and CDR2 SNTAGT. The CDR3 is 15 amino acids. Here the CDR3 reads CTSSKTGVSTDTQYF. The CDR3, as DNA: TGTACCAGCAGTAAAACTGGCGTTAGCACAGATACGCAGTATTTT.

This sequence joins TRBV7-2 and TRBJ1-5, with a possible D match to TRBD1 (5 bases). This CDR3 comprises 15 residues. V was shortened by 5 bases and J by 0 bases, with 11 bases between the two germline ends. Germline CDR1 SGHTA, CDR2 FQGNSA. This CDR3 reads CASSPSRGSNQPQHF. Written as DNA, the CDR3 is TGTGCCAGCAGCCCGTCTAGGGGTAGCAATCAGCCCCAGCATTTT.

This clonotype was observed a few times. The J gene is TRBJ1-6, the V gene TRBV19; perhaps TRBD1 as D (6 bases). CDR3 length: 16 amino acids. V was clipped by 5 bases and J by 4 bases, with 15 bases between them. The germline V gene encodes CDR1 LNHDA and CDR2 SQIVND (reference sequence). As DNA, the CDR3 is TGTGCCAGTAGTTTACAGGGAAGAGAGTATAATTCACCCCTCCACTTT. As protein: CASSLQGREYNSPLHF.

This chain links TRBV2 with TRBJ1-2, with TRBD1 as a possible D gene (5 bases). V was cut by 11 bases and J by 3 bases, with 13 bases left in between. Germline CDR1 is SNHLY and CDR2 is FYNNEI. This CDR3 comprises 12 residues. CDR3 region: CAGQGRDYGYTF. Written as DNA, the CDR3 is TGTGCCGGACAAGGACGGGACTATGGCTACACCTTC.

Of note for this clonotype: The junction departs from germline at one end; a sequencing error may be responsible. The J gene is TRBJ2-4, the V gene TRBV5-8; TRBD2 matches 7 bases. Germline lookup yields CDR1 SGHTS and CDR2 YDEGEE. This CDR3 contains 15 residues. The DNA of the CDR3 is TGTGCCAGCAGCTTGTGGGGGGGTGACATGGCAGTAATGAACTTC. This sequence encodes CASSLWGGDMAVMNF.

Only one count was recorded for this clonotype. The chain combines TRBV10-1 with TRBJ2-2, with 7 bases identical to TRBD1. Trimming removed 6 bases from V and 5 bases from J; junction bases left unmatched: 3. Germline lookup yields CDR1 WNHNN and CDR2 SYGVQD (reference sequence). This CDR3 is 13 amino acids long. CDR3 coding DNA: TGCGCCAGCAGCGGACAGGTGACCGGGGAGCTGTTTTTT. Amino acids: CASSGQVTGELFF.

The table lists this clonotype with a few counts. The chain recombines TRBV19 with TRBJ2-5; D gene ambiguous. Trimming took 6 bases from V and 0 from J, leaving 8 bases between them. From germline, CDR1 is LNHDA and CDR2 SQIVND (reference sequence). The CDR3 sequence is 13 residues long. CDR3 protein: CASSPEYQETQYF. The CDR3 region has the DNA TGTGCCAGTAGCCCGGAGTACCAAGAGACCCAGTACTTC.

V gene TRBV7-2 combines with J gene TRBJ2-2; 13 bases align to TRBD2. This CDR3 is 15 amino acids long. Germline V gene lookup returns CDR1 SGHTA and CDR2 FQGNSA. The V segment lost 5 bases and the J segment 6 bases; nucleotides outside the gene matches: 3. Here the CDR3 DNA reads TGTGCCAGCAGCGGACTAGCGGGAGATTCCGGGGAGCTGTTTTTT. Its protein product is CASSGLAGDSGELFF.

This chain joins TRBV27 and TRBJ2-2; 9 positions agree with TRBD2. The CDR3 is 16 residues long. V was pared by 6 bases and J by 5 bases, with 10 bases of the junction left unmatched. Germline CDR1 is MNHEY and CDR2 is SMNVEV (reference sequence). CDR3 DNA sequence: TGTGCCAGCAGATCACCGGGACTAGCAGCTACCGGGGAGCTGTTTTTT. This translates into CASRSPGLAATGELFF.

V and J are TRBV7-9 and TRBJ2-3; D remains unclear. Trimming cost V 5 bases and J 1 base, with 16 bases left between them. This CDR3 region has 16 residues. Germline values: CDR1 SEHNR, CDR2 FQNEAQ (reference sequence). DNA for the CDR3: TGTGCCAGCAGCCCCCGCCGTGACCCCGGCACAGATACGCAGTATTTT. As protein: CASSPRRDPGTDTQYF.

The CDR3 protein is CASNLDGTVNEQFF. The CDR3 DNA reads as TGTGCCAGCAACTTGGATGGGACTGTAAATGAGCAGTTCTTC. V is TRBV7-9 and J is TRBJ2-1; D might be TRBD2 (6 bases). Germline values: CDR1 SEHNR, CDR2 FQNEAQ (reference sequence). The ends were cut back, 7 bases at V and 7 bases at J, with 17 bases in the middle. The CDR3 is 14 residues long.

The V call is TRBV5-4, the J call TRBJ1-6; no firm D call. The CDR3 extends over 16 amino acids. Per the germline V gene, CDR1 is SGHNT and CDR2 is YYREEE (reference sequence). V was cut by 4 bases and J by 6 bases, with 17 bases left in between. CDR3 in amino acids: CASSRSPSVVNSPLHF. The CDR3 DNA reads as TGTGCCAGCAGCCGATCCCCGTCGGTTGTTAATTCACCCCTCCACTTT.

This chain uses TRBV15 with TRBJ1-1; TRBD1 might be the D (5 bases). Trimming stripped 0 bases from V and 5 bases from J, with 10 bases between. Germline lookup yields CDR1 LNHNV and CDR2 YYDKDF (reference sequence). The CDR3 runs to 14 residues. CDR3: CATSRDGGETEAFF. CDR3 sequence (DNA): TGTGCCACCAGCAGAGATGGGGGAGAAACTGAAGCTTTCTTT.

The chain couples TRBV6-2 or TRBV6-3 to TRBJ1-5; a weak D match, TRBD1 (6 bases). The CDR3 loop spans 14 amino acids. Germline assignment: CDR1 MNHEY and CDR2 SVGEGT. V was pared by 5 bases and J by 3 bases, with 11 bases between. CDR3: CASSAGHINQPQHF. The CDR3 coding sequence is TGTGCCAGCAGTGCGGGACACATCAATCAGCCCCAGCATTTT.

This clonotype is large within its sample. This chain uses TRBV20-1 with TRBJ2-1; 10 positions agree with TRBD2. The V and J ends lost 7 bases and 4 bases, in that order; junction bases with no gene match: 4. The CDR3 totals 13 residues. CDR1 and CDR2 from the germline V gene are DFQATT and SNEGSKA (reference sequence). The CDR3 DNA reads as TGCAGTGGGGAGCGGGGGGGATACAATGAGCAGTTCTTC. Its protein is CSGERGGYNEQFF.

This sequence joins TRBV27 and TRBJ1-2; TRBD1 agrees at 7 bases. V gave up 6 bases and J gave up 2 bases; unmatched junction bases: 12. The germline V gene has CDR1 MNHEY and CDR2 SMNVEV (reference sequence). The CDR3 is 16 residues long. The CDR3 DNA is TGTGCCAGCAGGCGGACAGGTACCTCGCCCAACTATGGCTACACCTTC. It specifies CASRRTGTSPNYGYTF.

The chain carries TRBV6-1 and TRBJ1-3; D perhaps matches TRBD1 (6 bases). This CDR3 is built from 15 residues. Germline V gene data show CDR1 as MNHNS and CDR2 as SASEGT. The V and J ends lost 7 bases and 0 bases respectively, with 13 bases between them. CDR3: CASKNRGASGNTIYF. Written as DNA, the CDR3 is TGTGCCAGCAAAAACCGGGGGGCCTCTGGAAACACCATATATTTT.

The CDR3 DNA reads TGTGCCAGCAGCAAAGACAAGGGGTTGAGCACAGATACGCAGTATTTT. Its protein product is CASSKDKGLSTDTQYF. The chain has TRBV21-1 and TRBJ2-3; TRBD1 reflects the table's D call only, with no check against the DNA. TRBV21-1 is a documented pseudogene. The CDR3 runs 16 residues.

This chain joins TRBV27 and TRBJ2-2; 14 nucleotides agree with TRBD2. The CDR3 has 16 residues. Looked up from germline, CDR1 is MNHEY and CDR2 is SMNVEV (reference sequence). V trimming: 6 bases; J trimming: 6 bases; junction bases outside the gene matches: 6. The CDR3 reads CASRGLAGVEAGELFF. The CDR3 DNA follows: TGTGCCAGCAGGGGACTAGCGGGAGTGGAGGCCGGGGAGCTGTTTTTT.

V gene TRBV7-9 combines with J gene TRBJ2-2; TRBD1 is a possible D gene (6 bases). CDR1 is SEHNR, CDR2 FQNEAQ, per germline (reference sequence). Deletions cut 5 bases from V and 5 bases from J, with 6 bases between. The CDR3 runs to 12 residues. The CDR3 nucleotides read TGTGCCAGCAGCAGGGGGACCGGGGAGCTGTTTTTT. Encoded protein: CASSRGTGELFF.